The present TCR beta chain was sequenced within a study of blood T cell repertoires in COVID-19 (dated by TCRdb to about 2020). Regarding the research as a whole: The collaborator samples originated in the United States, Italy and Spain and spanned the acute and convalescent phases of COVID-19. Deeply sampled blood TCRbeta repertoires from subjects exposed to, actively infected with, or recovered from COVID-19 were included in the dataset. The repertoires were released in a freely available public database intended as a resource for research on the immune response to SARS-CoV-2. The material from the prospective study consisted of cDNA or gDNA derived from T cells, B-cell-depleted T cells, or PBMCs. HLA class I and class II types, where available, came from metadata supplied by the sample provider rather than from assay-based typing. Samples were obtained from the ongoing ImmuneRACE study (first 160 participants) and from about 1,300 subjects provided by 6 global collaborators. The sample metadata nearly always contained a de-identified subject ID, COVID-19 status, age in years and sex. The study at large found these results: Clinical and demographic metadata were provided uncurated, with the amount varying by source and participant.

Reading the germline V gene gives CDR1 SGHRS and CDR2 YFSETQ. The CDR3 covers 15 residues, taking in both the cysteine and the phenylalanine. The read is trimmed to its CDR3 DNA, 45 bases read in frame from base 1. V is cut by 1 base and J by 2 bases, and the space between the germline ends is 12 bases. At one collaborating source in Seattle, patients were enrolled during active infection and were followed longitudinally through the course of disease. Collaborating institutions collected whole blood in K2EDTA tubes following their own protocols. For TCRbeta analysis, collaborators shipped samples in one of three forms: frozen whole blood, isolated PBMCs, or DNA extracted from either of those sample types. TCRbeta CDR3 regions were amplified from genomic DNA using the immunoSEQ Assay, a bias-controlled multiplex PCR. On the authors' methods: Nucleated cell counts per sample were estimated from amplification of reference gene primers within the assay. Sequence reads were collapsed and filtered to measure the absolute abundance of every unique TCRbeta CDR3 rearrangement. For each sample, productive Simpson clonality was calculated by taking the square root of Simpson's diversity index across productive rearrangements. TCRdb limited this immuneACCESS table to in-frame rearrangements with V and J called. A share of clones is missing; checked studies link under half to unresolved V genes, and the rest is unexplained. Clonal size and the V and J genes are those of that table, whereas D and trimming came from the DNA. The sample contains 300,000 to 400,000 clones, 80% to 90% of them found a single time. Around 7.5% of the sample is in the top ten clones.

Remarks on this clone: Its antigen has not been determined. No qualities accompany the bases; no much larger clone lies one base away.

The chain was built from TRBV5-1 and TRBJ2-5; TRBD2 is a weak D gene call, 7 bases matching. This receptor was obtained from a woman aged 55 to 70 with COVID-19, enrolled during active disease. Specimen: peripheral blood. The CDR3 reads CASSLQGRVQETQYF. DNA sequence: TGCGCCAGCAGCTTGCAGGGGAGGGTACAAGAGACCCAGTACTTC.